A selection of T cell receptor beta chains follows, all from one sample in a study of blood T cell repertoires in COVID-19. Sequencing was performed with immunoSEQ multiplex PCR; in TCRdb, only in-frame clones are kept and a portion is missing. Of 150,000 to 200,000 clones listed, approximately 85% were seen once; the top ten hold under 9.5%. The sample was peripheral blood. Every receptor here comes from a woman aged 55-70 years with acute or convalescent COVID-19. CDR3s include the opening cysteine and the closing phenylalanine or tryptophan. The order of the fields is J gene, clone size, D gene, V gene, CDR3 protein, CDR3 DNA. A D gene is named only where the DNA matches it firmly. The size of a clone is reported for some rows only, either as once, few or many, or as a class for expanded clones.

j_gene: TRBJ1-2; abundance: -; d_gene: -; v_gene: TRBV21-1; CDR3aa: CASIHWGGSLYGYTF; CDR3nt: TGTGCCAGCATCCATTGGGGGGGCAGTCTCTATGGCTACACCTTC
j_gene: TRBJ1-2; abundance: once; d_gene: -; v_gene: TRBV5-4; CDR3aa: CASSVGNFNYGYTF; CDR3nt: TGTGCCAGCAGCGTCGGTAACTTTAACTATGGCTACACCTTC
j_gene: TRBJ1-1; abundance: -; d_gene: TRBD1; v_gene: TRBV27; CDR3aa: CASSPRQGAVNTEAFF; CDR3nt: TGTGCCAGCAGTCCCCGACAGGGGGCGGTAAACACTGAAGCTTTCTTT
j_gene: TRBJ1-1; abundance: -; d_gene: -; v_gene: TRBV29-1; CDR3aa: CSGRGSGEAFF; CDR3nt: TGCAGCGGAAGGGGGTCAGGGGAAGCTTTCTTT
j_gene: TRBJ1-3; abundance: -; d_gene: TRBD1; v_gene: TRBV19; CDR3aa: CASSMEQGAGNTIYF; CDR3nt: TGTGCCAGTAGTATGGAACAGGGGGCTGGAAACACCATATATTTT
j_gene: TRBJ1-4; abundance: -; d_gene: -; v_gene: TRBV18; CDR3aa: CASSPNHADEKLFF; CDR3nt: TGTGCCAGCTCACCCAACCACGCGGATGAAAAACTGTTTTTT
j_gene: TRBJ2-7; abundance: -; d_gene: -; v_gene: TRBV5-1; CDR3aa: CASSLGTVYEQYF; CDR3nt: TGCGCCAGCAGCTTGGGGACAGTCTACGAGCAGTACTTC
j_gene: TRBJ2-5; abundance: -; d_gene: -; v_gene: TRBV7-2; CDR3aa: CASTSRVGETQYF; CDR3nt: TGTGCCAGCACCTCCCGGGTGGGAGAGACCCAGTACTTC
j_gene: TRBJ2-1; abundance: -; d_gene: TRBD2; v_gene: TRBV24-1; CDR3aa: CATSDASGRAGEQFF; CDR3nt: TGTGCCACCAGTGACGCTAGCGGGAGGGCGGGTGAGCAGTTCTTC
j_gene: TRBJ1-3; abundance: once; d_gene: -; v_gene: TRBV13; CDR3aa: CASSFGGVGNTIYF; CDR3nt: TGTGCCAGCAGCTTTGGAGGGGTCGGAAACACCATATATTTT
j_gene: TRBJ2-3; abundance: -; d_gene: TRBD1; v_gene: TRBV2; CDR3aa: CASSDAGTGFADTQYF; CDR3nt: TGTGCCAGCAGTGATGCCGGGACAGGGTTCGCAGATACGCAGTATTTT
j_gene: TRBJ2-1; abundance: -; d_gene: -; v_gene: TRBV21-1; CDR3aa: CASSTQTSQFF; CDR3nt: TGTGCCAGCAGCACCCAGACTAGCCAGTTCTTC
j_gene: TRBJ2-1; abundance: -; d_gene: -; v_gene: TRBV7-8; CDR3aa: CASSFVSGGSSSYNEQFF; CDR3nt: TGTGCCAGCAGCTTCGTCTCAGGTGGCTCGAGCTCCTACAATGAGCAGTTCTTC
j_gene: TRBJ1-4; abundance: -; d_gene: TRBD1; v_gene: TRBV5-1; CDR3aa: CASSLGQGSEKLFF; CDR3nt: TGCGCCAGCAGCTTGGGACAGGGAAGTGAAAAACTGTTTTTT
j_gene: TRBJ1-4; abundance: -; d_gene: -; v_gene: TRBV9; CDR3aa: CASSVGLSGNEKLFF; CDR3nt: TGTGCCAGCAGCGTAGGGCTTTCTGGTAATGAAAAACTGTTTTTT
j_gene: TRBJ1-4; abundance: -; d_gene: -; v_gene: TRBV29-1; CDR3aa: CSVEAGSLANEKLFF; CDR3nt: TGCAGCGTTGAGGCGGGCAGTTTAGCTAATGAAAAACTGTTTTTT
j_gene: TRBJ2-5; abundance: -; d_gene: -; v_gene: TRBV7-9; CDR3aa: CASSLVRGAGETQYF; CDR3nt: TGTGCCAGCAGCTTAGTTCGGGGGGCCGGTGAGACCCAGTACTTC
j_gene: TRBJ1-6; abundance: -; d_gene: -; v_gene: TRBV28; CDR3aa: CASSKRGMGSPLHF; CDR3nt: TGTGCCAGCAGCAAAAGAGGAATGGGTTCACCCCTCCACTTT
j_gene: TRBJ2-1; abundance: -; d_gene: TRBD2; v_gene: TRBV10-2; CDR3aa: CAGAGGLNNEQFF; CDR3nt: TGCGCCGGGGCGGGAGGGTTAAATAATGAGCAGTTCTTC
j_gene: TRBJ2-5; abundance: -; d_gene: -; v_gene: TRBV27; CDR3aa: CASSLSGRGETQYF; CDR3nt: TGTGCCAGCAGTTTATCAGGGAGGGGGGAGACCCAGTACTTC
j_gene: TRBJ2-3; abundance: -; d_gene: -; v_gene: TRBV3-1/TRBV3-2; CDR3aa: CASGGTGTDTQYF; CDR3nt: TGTGCCAGCGGCGGGACAGGCACAGATACGCAGTATTTT
j_gene: TRBJ2-2; abundance: -; d_gene: -; v_gene: TRBV6-5; CDR3aa: CASIPMGPNTGELFF; CDR3nt: TGTGCCAGCATTCCGATGGGGCCTAACACCGGGGAGCTGTTTTTT
j_gene: TRBJ2-1; abundance: few; d_gene: -; v_gene: TRBV4-2; CDR3aa: CASSQDLDGYNEQFF; CDR3nt: TGTGCCAGCAGCCAAGATCTAGACGGCTACAATGAGCAGTTCTTC
j_gene: TRBJ2-2; abundance: -; d_gene: TRBD2; v_gene: TRBV3-1/TRBV3-2; CDR3aa: CASSPTPGTSITGELFF; CDR3nt: TGTGCCAGCAGCCCAACCCCCGGGACTAGCATCACCGGGGAGCTGTTTTTT
j_gene: TRBJ2-3; abundance: few; d_gene: TRBD2; v_gene: TRBV3-1/TRBV3-2; CDR3aa: CASSDLAGGSTDTQYF; CDR3nt: TGTGCCAGCAGCGACCTAGCGGGAGGGAGCACAGATACGCAGTATTTT
j_gene: TRBJ1-1; abundance: -; d_gene: -; v_gene: TRBV9; CDR3aa: CASSLTGVNTEAFF; CDR3nt: TGTGCCAGCAGCCTGACAGGTGTGAACACTGAAGCTTTCTTT
j_gene: TRBJ1-4; abundance: -; d_gene: TRBD1; v_gene: TRBV28; CDR3aa: CASRQQGRRGKLFF; CDR3nt: TGTGCCAGCAGGCAACAGGGGAGGCGGGGAAAACTGTTTTTT
j_gene: TRBJ2-2; abundance: -; d_gene: -; v_gene: TRBV9; CDR3aa: CASGGLPGELFF; CDR3nt: TGTGCCAGCGGAGGCCTACCCGGGGAGCTGTTTTTT
j_gene: TRBJ2-5; abundance: -; d_gene: TRBD1; v_gene: TRBV24-1; CDR3aa: CATSDETGGTQETQYF; CDR3nt: TGTGCCACCAGTGACGAGACAGGGGGCACCCAAGAGACCCAGTACTTC
j_gene: TRBJ2-3; abundance: -; d_gene: TRBD2; v_gene: TRBV5-6; CDR3aa: CASSLGGAGGPTDTQYF; CDR3nt: TGTGCCAGCAGCTTGGGTGGAGCGGGAGGGCCCACAGATACGCAGTATTTT
j_gene: TRBJ2-1; abundance: -; d_gene: TRBD2; v_gene: TRBV19; CDR3aa: CASGTGLVNEQFF; CDR3nt: TGTGCCAGTGGGACGGGACTAGTCAATGAGCAGTTCTTC
j_gene: TRBJ1-1; abundance: -; d_gene: TRBD1; v_gene: TRBV28; CDR3aa: CAGSLGQGAGNTEAFF; CDR3nt: TGTGCCGGCAGCCTAGGACAGGGCGCTGGAAACACTGAAGCTTTCTTT
j_gene: TRBJ1-1; abundance: -; d_gene: -; v_gene: TRBV25-1; CDR3aa: CASIRDMNTEAFF; CDR3nt: TGTGCCAGCATAAGGGACATGAACACTGAAGCTTTCTTT
j_gene: TRBJ2-5; abundance: -; d_gene: -; v_gene: TRBV19; CDR3aa: CASSKLGLEETQYF; CDR3nt: TGTGCCAGTAGTAAGTTGGGACTCGAAGAGACCCAGTACTTC
j_gene: TRBJ1-2; abundance: -; d_gene: TRBD1; v_gene: TRBV10-2; CDR3aa: CASRPDRVRGYTF; CDR3nt: TGCGCCAGCAGGCCTGACAGGGTGCGAGGCTACACCTTC
j_gene: TRBJ1-5; abundance: -; d_gene: TRBD1; v_gene: TRBV28; CDR3aa: CASSSSTLAGGMDQPQHF; CDR3nt: TGTGCCAGCAGCTCGAGCACCCTCGCAGGGGGCATGGATCAGCCCCAGCATTTT
j_gene: TRBJ2-1; abundance: few; d_gene: TRBD2; v_gene: TRBV9; CDR3aa: CASSGLAGGRDEQFF; CDR3nt: TGTGCCAGCAGCGGCCTAGCGGGAGGTAGGGATGAGCAGTTCTTC
j_gene: TRBJ2-7; abundance: -; d_gene: -; v_gene: TRBV21-1; CDR3aa: CASTGTRRYEQYF; CDR3nt: TGTGCCAGCACCGGGACAAGACGCTACGAGCAGTACTTC
j_gene: TRBJ1-5; abundance: -; d_gene: TRBD1; v_gene: TRBV6-1; CDR3aa: CASSEAGWTGRLSNQPQHF; CDR3nt: TGTGCCAGCAGTGAAGCGGGATGGACAGGGAGGTTAAGTAATCAGCCCCAGCATTTT
j_gene: TRBJ1-1; abundance: -; d_gene: TRBD1; v_gene: TRBV28; CDR3aa: CASSGQGLKAFF; CDR3nt: TGTGCCAGCAGCGGACAGGGCTTAAAGGCTTTCTTT
j_gene: TRBJ1-2; abundance: once; d_gene: TRBD1; v_gene: TRBV19; CDR3aa: CASSRTGTGTYTF; CDR3nt: TGTGCCAGTAGTCGTACCGGGACAGGGACCTACACCTTC